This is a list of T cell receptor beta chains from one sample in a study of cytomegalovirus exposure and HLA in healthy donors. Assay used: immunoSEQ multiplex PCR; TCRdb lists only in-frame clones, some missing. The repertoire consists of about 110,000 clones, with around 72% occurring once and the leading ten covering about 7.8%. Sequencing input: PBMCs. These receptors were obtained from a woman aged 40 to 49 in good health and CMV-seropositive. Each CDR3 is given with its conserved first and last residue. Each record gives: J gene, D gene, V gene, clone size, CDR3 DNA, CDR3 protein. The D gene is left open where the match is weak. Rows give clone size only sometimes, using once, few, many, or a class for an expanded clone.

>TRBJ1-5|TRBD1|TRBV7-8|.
TGTGCCAGCAGCGAGGGGACAGTAACTCATCAGCCCCAGCATTTT
CASSEGTVTHQPQHF
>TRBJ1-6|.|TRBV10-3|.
TGTGCCATCAGTGAGCAGGGGACCTCCTATAATTCACCCCTCCACTTT
CAISEQGTSYNSPLHF
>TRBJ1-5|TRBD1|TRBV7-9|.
TGTGCCAGCAGCCCGGACAGGGTACAGCCCCAGCATTTT
CASSPDRVQPQHF
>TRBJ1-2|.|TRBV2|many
TGTGCCAGCAGCCCTCGGGTCTATGGCTACACCTTC
CASSPRVYGYTF
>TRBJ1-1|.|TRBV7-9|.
TGTGCCAGCAGCTCAGGGGAGGGACCGGGGACTGAAGCTTTCTTT
CASSSGEGPGTEAFF
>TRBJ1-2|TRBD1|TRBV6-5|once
TGTGCCAGCAGTCGGACAGGGGGAGGCTACACCTTC
CASSRTGGGYTF
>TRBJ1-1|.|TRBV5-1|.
TGCGCCAGCAGAAGTCAGGGGAACACTGAAGCTTTCTTT
CASRSQGNTEAFF
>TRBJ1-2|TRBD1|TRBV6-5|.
TGTGCCAGCAGTCGTTCGACAGGGCTGTCGGCTGGCTACACCTTC
CASSRSTGLSAGYTF
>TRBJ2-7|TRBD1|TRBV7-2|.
TGTGCCAGCAGACCCGGGACAGTACTCTACGAGCAGTACTTC
CASRPGTVLYEQYF
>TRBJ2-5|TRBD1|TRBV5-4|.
TGTGCCAGCAGCCGTAAAATGACAGGGGATGAGACCCAGTACTTC
CASSRKMTGDETQYF
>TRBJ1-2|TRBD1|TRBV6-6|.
TGTGCCAGCAGTTACTCGGGACAGGGACTTAACTATGGCTACACCTTC
CASSYSGQGLNYGYTF
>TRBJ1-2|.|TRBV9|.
TGTGCCAGCAGGGGCGGGGGGTCTGGCTATGGCTACACCTTC
CASRGGGSGYGYTF
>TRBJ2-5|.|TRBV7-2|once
TGTGCCAGCAGCTTCGGGGTATCGGGAGAGGGTGAGACCCAGTACTTC
CASSFGVSGEGETQYF
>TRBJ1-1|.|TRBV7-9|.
TGTGCCAGCAGCTTAGCGGAGGCCACTGAAGCTTTCTTT
CASSLAEATEAFF
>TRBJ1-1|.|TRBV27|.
TGTGCCAGCAGCCGCGGACGGGAAACTGAAGCTTTCTTT
CASSRGRETEAFF
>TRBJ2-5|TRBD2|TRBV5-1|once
TGCGCCAGCAGCTTGGTCGGGGGGATGTACCAAGAGACCCAGTACTTC
CASSLVGGMYQETQYF
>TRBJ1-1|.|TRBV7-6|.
TGTGCCAGCAGCTTTGGCAGCGACACTGAAGCTTTCTTT
CASSFGSDTEAFF
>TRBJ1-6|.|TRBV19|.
TGTGCCAGTAGATACGACAGATCCTATAATTCACCCCTCCACTTT
CASRYDRSYNSPLHF
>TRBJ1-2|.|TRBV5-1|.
TGCGCCAGCAGCTTCGGAGACAGCGCGTCCTATGGCTACACCTTC
CASSFGDSASYGYTF
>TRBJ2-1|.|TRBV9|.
TGTGCCAGCGGCGTAGGTCTAGCCCCGTACAATGAGCAGTTCTTC
CASGVGLAPYNEQFF
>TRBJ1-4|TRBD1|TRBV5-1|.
TGCGCCAGCAGCTTGGAATGGTTGGGGACAGGGCCCGAAAAACTGTTTTTT
CASSLEWLGTGPEKLFF
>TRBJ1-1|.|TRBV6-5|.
TGTGCCGCTCACACACCGAACACTGAAGCTTTCTTT
CAAHTPNTEAFF
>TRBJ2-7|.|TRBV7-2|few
TGTGCCAGCAGCTTAGGCCTAAACGAGCAGTACTTC
CASSLGLNEQYF
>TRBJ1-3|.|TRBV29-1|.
TGCAGCGTGCAGGGAGGCACCTTACCGGACACCATATATTTT
CSVQGGTLPDTIYF
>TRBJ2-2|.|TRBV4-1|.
TGCGCCAGCACCCTTGGGGGGTTTGTCGGGAGCACCGGGGAGCTGTTTTTT
CASTLGGFVGSTGELFF
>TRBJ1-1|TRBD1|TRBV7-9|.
TGTGCCAGCAGCCCACAGGGGGAGGGCACTGAAGCTTTCTTT
CASSPQGEGTEAFF
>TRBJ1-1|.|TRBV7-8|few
TGTGCCAGCAGCTTAGGACAGCAGAGGATGAACACTGAAGCTTTCTTT
CASSLGQQRMNTEAFF
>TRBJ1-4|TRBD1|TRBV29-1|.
TGCAGCGTTGGAACAGGGGATGAAAAACTGTTTTTT
CSVGTGDEKLFF
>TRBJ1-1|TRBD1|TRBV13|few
TGTGCCAGCAGCCCATACGACAGGGGGACTGAAGCTTTCTTT
CASSPYDRGTEAFF
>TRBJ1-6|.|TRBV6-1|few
TGTGCCAGCAGTGAAGCCCCAGAAGTCCACTTT
CASSEAPEVHF
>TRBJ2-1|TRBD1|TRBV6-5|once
TGTGCCAGCAGTGGGACAGGGGCGGACAATGAGCAGTTCTTC
CASSGTGADNEQFF
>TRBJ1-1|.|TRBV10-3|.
TGTGCCATCAGGCCGACAGATAACACTGAAGCTTTCTTT
CAIRPTDNTEAFF
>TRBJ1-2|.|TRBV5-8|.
TGTGCCAGCAGGGCAGGCTATGGCTACACCTTC
CASRAGYGYTF
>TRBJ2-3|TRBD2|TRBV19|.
TGTGCCAGTAGGACCGGCGGGGGGTCAGATACGCAGTATTTT
CASRTGGGSDTQYF
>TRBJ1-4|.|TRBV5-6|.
TGTGCCAGCAGCCCCGGAGAAACGGGGAAGGAAAAACTGTTTTTT
CASSPGETGKEKLFF
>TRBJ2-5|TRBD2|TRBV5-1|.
TGCGCCAGCAGCCCGGGACTAGCGGGGCGGGAGACCCAGTACTTC
CASSPGLAGRETQYF
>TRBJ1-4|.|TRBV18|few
TGTGCCAGCCAGCGGACAGCTGCTAATGAAAAACTGTTTTTT
CASQRTAANEKLFF